Presented here are 19 T cell receptor beta chains from one specimen sequenced in a study of blood T cell repertoires in COVID-19. Sequencing was performed with immunoSEQ multiplex PCR; in TCRdb, only in-frame clones are kept and a portion is missing. Here the sample spans about 340,000 clones, about 86% being singletons. The material sequenced was PBMCs or T cells enriched from blood (not recorded which). These TCRs come from a woman between 35 and 50 years old with acute COVID-19.

The genes are TRBV7-9 and TRBJ1-2; a possible D gene is TRBD1 (5 bases). This CDR3 has 15 residues. The germline V gene has CDR1 SEHNR and CDR2 FQNEAQ (reference sequence). The V end was cut by 0 bases, the J end by 3 bases, with 11 bases between. The CDR3 sequence is CASSLARDGYYGYTF. The CDR3 bases are TGTGCCAGCAGCTTAGCGCGGGACGGATACTATGGCTACACCTTC.

This clone has only a few counts. The rearrangement uses TRBV6-5 and TRBJ2-7; D is perhaps TRBD1 (6 bases). From germline, CDR1 is MNHEY and CDR2 SVGAGI. Deletions cut 7 bases from V and 5 bases from J, with 15 bases between. The CDR3 has 13 amino acids. The CDR3 nucleotides read TGTGCCAGCACCACACTACAGGGTCACGAGCAGTACTTC. This gives the protein CASTTLQGHEQYF.

The CDR3 nucleotides read TGTGCCAGCAGCCCCCCGGGACAGACTAATGAAAAACTGTTTTTT. It translates to CASSPPGQTNEKLFF. This chain joins TRBV21-1 and TRBJ1-4; no check of the table's D call, TRBD1, against the DNA was made. TRBV21-1 is flagged as a pseudogene. The CDR3 consists of 15 residues.

This chain links TRBV18 with TRBJ1-1, with D tentatively TRBD1 (6 bases). This CDR3 spans 16 amino acids. Germline assignment: CDR1 KGHSH and CDR2 LQKENI. V shed 3 bases and J shed 0 bases, with 14 bases lying between them. CDR3 coding DNA: TGTGCCAGCTCACCGGAGCTCAGGGGCATGAACACTGAAGCTTTCTTT. Translated, it gives CASSPELRGMNTEAFF.

The V call is TRBV27, the J call TRBJ2-7; 14 nucleotides match TRBD2. The V gene's germline CDR1 is MNHEY and CDR2 SMNVEV (reference sequence). The V segment lost 0 bases and the J segment 6 bases; nucleotides outside the gene matches: 7. The CDR3 totals 17 residues. The CDR3 DNA reads TGTGCCAGCAGTTTATCGACGACTAGCGGGGGGGCGAGCGAGCAGTACTTC. Its translation is CASSLSTTSGGASEQYF.

V gene TRBV5-1 combines with J gene TRBJ2-2; 13 positions agree with TRBD2. CDR3 length equals 18 residues. The trim removed 4 bases at V and 3 bases at J, leaving 9 bases unmatched. CDR1 and CDR2 (germline): SGHRS, YFSETQ. CDR3 loop: CASSRGLAGEPYTGELFF. CDR3 coding DNA: TGCGCCAGCAGCCGAGGACTAGCGGGGGAACCGTACACCGGGGAGCTGTTTTTT.

The rearrangement uses TRBV2 and TRBJ2-7; D gene unclear. The V gene lost 5 bases and the J gene lost 1 base, with 15 bases spanning the gap. The CDR3 is 15 amino acids. CDR1 is SNHLY and CDR2 is FYNNEI in the germline V gene. For the CDR3, the DNA is TGTGCCAGCAGTCCGACCCGCTCAGGATCCTACGAGCAGTACTTC. The encoded protein is CASSPTRSGSYEQYF.

This clone came up a few times. The chain is built from TRBV21-1 and TRBJ2-1; TRBD2 is the table's D call and was not checked against the DNA. TRBV21-1 is shown as a pseudogene. The CDR3 has 16 amino acids. The CDR3 sequence is CASSRPSTSGSSEQFF. The CDR3 DNA is TGTGCCAGCAGCAGACCGTCGACTAGCGGGAGTAGTGAGCAGTTCTTC.

The chain has TRBV4-1 and TRBJ2-7, with TRBD2 matching over 9 bases. The CDR3 totals 15 residues. The ends lost 4 bases at V and 5 bases at J; junction bases unmatched: 9. The germline V gene encodes CDR1 MGHRA and CDR2 YSYEKL. The CDR3 sequence is CASSLIGTSQDEQYF. Written as DNA, the CDR3 is TGCGCCAGCAGCCTGATCGGGACTAGCCAGGACGAGCAGTACTTC.

In this sample, this clone turned up a few times. The chain joins TRBV7-2 to TRBJ2-5; TRBD2 aligns across 8 bases. Unmatched junction bases numbered 10, after V lost 2 bases and J lost 5 bases. Germline CDR1 is SGHTA and CDR2 is FQGNSA. This CDR3 region has 16 residues. The CDR3 reads CASSLMPGGPGETQYF. For the CDR3, the DNA is TGTGCCAGCAGCTTAATGCCGGGGGGGCCGGGGGAGACCCAGTACTTC.

This clone turned up a few times. V is TRBV19 and J is TRBJ2-5; TRBD1 matches 7 bases. Per the germline V gene, CDR1 is LNHDA and CDR2 is SQIVND (reference sequence). The CDR3 has 15 amino acids. V gave up 1 base and J gave up 4 bases; unmatched junction bases: 6. The CDR3 spells CASSIAGTAGETQYF. Here the CDR3 DNA reads TGTGCCAGTAGTATAGCGGGGACAGCTGGAGAGACCCAGTACTTC.

The chain carries TRBV9 and TRBJ1-5; D gene unclear. V lost 4 bases, J lost 2 bases, and 13 bases lay in between. Germline V gene lookup returns CDR1 SGDLS and CDR2 YYNGEE. The CDR3 sequence is 15 residues long. CDR3 loop: CASSQSGRGNQPQHF. The CDR3 DNA follows: TGTGCCAGCAGCCAAAGCGGACGAGGCAATCAGCCCCAGCATTTT.

The gene calls are TRBV3-1 (or the pseudogene TRBV3-2) and TRBJ1-2; 8 bases match TRBD1. There are 13 residues in the CDR3. V trimming: 4 bases; J trimming: 6 bases; junction bases outside the gene matches: 4. The germline gives CDR1 LGHDT, CDR2 YNNKEL (reference sequence). CDR3: CASSRGQGDGYTF. The DNA for the CDR3 is TGTGCCAGCAGCCGAGGACAGGGTGATGGCTACACCTTC.

V and J are TRBV4-3 and TRBJ2-7, with TRBD1 identical over 11 bases. This CDR3 is 16 amino acids long. Germline V gene lookup returns CDR1 LGHNA and CDR2 YSLEER. The V and J ends lost 0 bases and 5 bases, in that order; junction bases with no gene match: 6. CDR3 amino acids: CASSQEVGQGADEQYF. The CDR3 nucleotides read TGCGCCAGCAGCCAAGAAGTAGGACAGGGGGCAGACGAGCAGTACTTC.

This clone was detected a few times. V usage is TRBV6-2 or TRBV6-3 and J usage is TRBJ1-1; TRBD1 matches at 9 bases. The CDR3 is 13 amino acids. The V gene's germline CDR1 is MNHEY and CDR2 SVGEGT. V lost 5 bases and J lost 11; bases outside the gene matches: 9. CDR3: CASSDKRQGEAFF. As DNA, the CDR3 is TGTGCCAGCAGTGACAAACGACAGGGGGAGGCTTTCTTT.

V gene TRBV28 combines with J gene TRBJ2-7; D possibly corresponds to TRBD2 (6 bases). Germline V gene lookup returns CDR1 MDHEN and CDR2 SYDVKM. This CDR3 is 14 amino acids long. V shed 8 bases and J shed 3 bases, with 17 bases lying between them. The CDR3 nucleotides are TGTGCCAGCTCGGAGGGGACGTCATTCTACGAGCAGTACTTC. As protein: CASSEGTSFYEQYF.

V and J are TRBV24-1 and TRBJ2-2; 11 positions agree with TRBD2. CDR3 size: 15 residues. CDR1 is KGHDR, CDR2 SFDVKD, per germline. V was clipped by 4 bases and J by 5 bases; unmatched bases: 2. CDR3 sequence reads: CATSERLAGTGELFF. In DNA, the CDR3 is TGTGCCACCAGTGAAAGACTAGCGGGGACCGGGGAGCTGTTTTTT.

This clone was recorded once. The chain employs TRBV4-2 and TRBJ2-1; TRBD2 might be the D (6 bases). Germline CDR1 reads LGHNA; CDR2 reads YNFKEQ. The CDR3 loop spans 16 amino acids. Deletions cut 5 bases from V and 0 bases from J, with 14 bases between. The CDR3 coding sequence is TGTGCCAGCAGCTATACTAGCTCTAGCTCCTACAATGAGCAGTTCTTC. It is translated as CASSYTSSSSYNEQFF.

The chain employs TRBV25-1 and TRBJ1-5; 8 bases fit TRBD1. The CDR3 length is 16 residues. Germline CDR1 reads MGHDK; CDR2 reads SYGVNS. The J segment lost 3 bases and the V segment lost 5 bases, leaving 9 bases of the junction unmatched. The CDR3 here is CASSPETGALNQPQHF. CDR3 coding DNA: TGTGCCAGCAGTCCAGAGACAGGGGCACTCAATCAGCCCCAGCATTTT.